The 11 T cell receptor beta chains below were found in one sample sequenced in a study of radiotherapy plus CTLA-4 blockade in lung cancer. Using immunoSEQ multiplex PCR, the repertoire was profiled, and TCRdb retains in-frame clones only, with some absent. This table has 55,000 or so clones, just under 85% appearing once. The sequencing here drew on peripheral blood, taken from a patient treated with radiotherapy plus ipilimumab. These receptor sequences come from a human donor with non-small cell lung cancer whose response to radiotherapy plus ipilimumab could not be evaluated.

The chain has TRBV5-4 and TRBJ2-1; 8 positions agree with TRBD1. V lost 6 bases, J lost 8 bases, and 13 bases stayed unmatched. This CDR3 comprises 15 residues. Germline lookup yields CDR1 SGHNT and CDR2 YYREEE (reference sequence). CDR3 in DNA: TGTGCCAGCACATCAGGGGGCTTACAAGAGGATGAGCAGTTCTTC. Its translation: CASTSGGLQEDEQFF.

The table lists this clone with a few counts. This chain's CDR3 is CASSQDATGMRNTIYF. The CDR3 coding sequence is TGCGCCAGCAGCCAAGATGCGACGGGGATGAGGAACACCATATATTTT. The gene calls are TRBV4-3 and TRBJ1-3; D gene unclear. V was clipped by 0 bases and J by 7 bases, with 16 bases between them. Germline CDR1 reads LGHNA; CDR2 reads YSLEER. This CDR3 comprises 16 residues.

The J gene is TRBJ2-2, the V gene TRBV16; a possible D gene is TRBD1 (6 bases). V lost 4 bases, J lost 4 bases, and 10 bases lay in between. The CDR3 is made up of 14 amino acids. Germline V CDR1 and CDR2: KGHSY, FQNENV. In DNA form, the CDR3 reads TGTGCCAGCAGCCCGCAGGGGCCCACCGGGGAGCTGTTTTTT. Translated, it gives CASSPQGPTGELFF.

The CDR3 sequence: CASSAPQGGADEQYF. CDR3 sequence (DNA): TGTGCCAGTAGTGCCCCCCAGGGGGGAGCGGACGAGCAGTACTTC. This rearrangement joins TRBV19 to TRBJ2-7, with D maybe TRBD1 (7 bases). Germline V gene data show CDR1 as LNHDA and CDR2 as SQIVND (reference sequence). This CDR3 is 15 amino acids long. Trimming pared 5 bases from V and 5 bases from J, leaving 19 bases between.

The chain combines TRBV6-1 with TRBJ1-1; possibly TRBD1 for D (5 bases). Germline assignment: CDR1 MNHNS and CDR2 SASEGT. V was pared by 4 bases and J by 0 bases, with 9 bases between. CDR3 length: 14 amino acids. CDR3 in DNA: TGTGCCAGCAGTGTGGAGGGGATGAACACTGAAGCTTTCTTT. Encoded protein: CASSVEGMNTEAFF.

The V and J genes are TRBV19 and TRBJ1-1; TRBD1 might be the D (5 bases). The CDR3 consists of 14 residues. The germline V and J ends were trimmed by 5 bases and 10 bases, with 20 bases remaining between them. The germline V gene has CDR1 LNHDA and CDR2 SQIVND (reference sequence). CDR3 nucleotides: TGTGCCAGTAGTGGCCTAGAGGTGCAGGGCCGAGCTTTCTTT. It specifies CASSGLEVQGRAFF.

The chain uses TRBV6-1 and TRBJ2-3; TRBD1 agrees at 8 bases. The J segment lost 8 bases and the V segment lost 6 bases, leaving 4 bases of the junction unmatched. CDR3 length equals 12 residues. The germline gives CDR1 MNHNS, CDR2 SASEGT. The CDR3 coding sequence is TGTGCCAGCAGGGACAGGGTGGGTACGCAGTATTTT. Residues: CASRDRVGTQYF.

The chain is built from TRBV27 and TRBJ2-7; possible D gene TRBD2, 6 bases. CDR1 and CDR2 from the germline V gene are MNHEY and SMNVEV (reference sequence). Trimming took 1 base from V and 6 from J, leaving 16 bases between them. This CDR3 has 15 residues. The CDR3 DNA is TGTGCCAGCAGTTTATTCGGCGGGACCGGGTCCGAGCAGTACTTC. Residues: CASSLFGGTGSEQYF.

The chain recombines TRBV29-1 with TRBJ1-1; TRBD1 matches 7 bases. J was trimmed by 3 bases and V by 5 bases; bases with no gene match: 6. Germline V CDR1 and CDR2: SQVTM, ANQGSEA. This CDR3 has 13 residues. CDR3 region: CSVRQGGDTEAFF. CDR3 bases: TGCAGCGTTCGCCAGGGGGGAGACACTGAAGCTTTCTTT.

This chain joins TRBV6-5 and TRBJ1-2; 9 nucleotides match TRBD1. The germline CDR1 and CDR2 sequences are MNHEY and SVGAGI. V shed 5 bases and J 4 bases; nucleotides not matched to a gene: 8. The CDR3 consists of 15 residues. CDR3 DNA: TGTGCCAGCAGTCTCGGGACAGGGACCCTCTATGGCTACACCTTC. It translates to CASSLGTGTLYGYTF.

The chain uses TRBV7-9 and TRBJ1-2; D perhaps matches TRBD1 (5 bases). This CDR3 contains 12 residues. The germline gives CDR1 SEHNR, CDR2 FQNEAQ (reference sequence). Trimming took 10 bases from V and 11 from J, leaving 20 bases between them. The CDR3 bases are TGTGCCATCCCGGGGCCCAGCGGGGAGTACACCTTC. Amino acid sequence: CAIPGPSGEYTF.